The 14 T cell receptor beta chains listed next were all sequenced from one sample in a study of cytomegalovirus exposure and HLA in healthy donors. 60 Vbeta and 13 Jbeta primers were used in PCR. This table comes from immunoSEQ multiplex PCR, and its TCRdb copy is limited to in-frame clones, with some not included. The table records 150,000 to 200,000 clones, around four fifths of them present only once. The sample comprised PBMCs. Receptors originate from a man aged 35 to 55 in good health and CMV-seropositive.

This chain joins TRBV5-1 and TRBJ1-1, with D maybe TRBD1 (5 bases). From germline, CDR1 is SGHRS and CDR2 YFSETQ. The CDR3 has 18 amino acids. V was clipped by 4 bases and J by 1 base, with 23 bases between them. CDR3 DNA: TGCGCCAGCAGCAGCTTGGGAACGGGGGTGACACAGAACACTGAAGCTTTCTTT. It specifies CASSSLGTGVTQNTEAFF. The full variable domain, with the rest looked up from reference TRBV5-1 and TRBJ1-1, is KAGVTQTPRYLIKTRGQQVTLSCSPISGHRSVSWYQQTPGQGLQFLFEYFSETQRNKGNFPGRFSGRQFSNSRSEMNVSTLELGDSALYLCASSSLGTGVTQNTEAFFGQGTRLTVV.

The chain links TRBV28 to TRBJ2-7, with a tentative D call TRBD2 (5 bases). CDR1 and CDR2 from the germline V gene are MDHEN and SYDVKM. This CDR3 comprises 11 residues. The CDR3 DNA is TGTAGCGCGGGCGGCTCCTACGAGCAGTACTTC. Translation: CSAGGSYEQYF.

Comments on this clone: The same CDR3 can be traced to other DNA sequences in this sample. This chain uses TRBV15 with TRBJ2-1, with unresolved D. The germline CDR1 and CDR2 sequences are LNHNV and YYDKDF (reference sequence). The germline V and J ends were trimmed by 0 bases and 7 bases, with 7 bases remaining between them. This CDR3 contains 13 residues. Here the CDR3 DNA reads TGTGCCACCAGCAGAGATTTAGTAAATGAGCAGTTCTTC. As protein: CATSRDLVNEQFF.

The chain recombines TRBV28 with TRBJ1-4; D unresolved. The CDR3 length is 15 residues. CDR1 and CDR2 (germline): MDHEN, SYDVKM. Trimming stripped 4 bases from V and 7 bases from J, with 16 bases between. The CDR3 sequence: CASSSAPGGIEKLFF. DNA of the CDR3: TGTGCCAGCAGTTCGGCACCTGGCGGAATTGAAAAACTGTTTTTT.

This clone was seen just once. The chain joins TRBV27 to TRBJ2-1; the match to TRBD1 covers 9 bases. The ends lost 4 bases at V and 5 bases at J; junction bases unmatched: 9. The CDR3 spans 16 residues. Germline V lookup: CDR1 MNHEY, CDR2 SMNVEV (reference sequence). This chain's CDR3 is CASSSPGTGSNNEQFF. In DNA, the CDR3 is TGTGCCAGCAGTTCCCCCGGGACAGGGAGTAACAATGAGCAGTTCTTC.

This clone was recorded once. CDR3 loop: CATSRSNYEQYF. The CDR3 DNA sequence: TGTGCCACCAGCAGATCAAATTACGAGCAGTACTTC. This rearrangement joins TRBV15 to TRBJ2-7; no firm D call. Germline CDR1 reads LNHNV; CDR2 reads YYDKDF (reference sequence). Trimming took 2 bases from V and 4 from J, leaving 6 bases between them. The CDR3 totals 12 residues.

The chain recombines TRBV9 with TRBJ1-3; the D gene is possibly TRBD1 (5 bases). The CDR3 is made up of 17 amino acids. Looked up from germline, CDR1 is SGDLS and CDR2 is YYNGEE. With 0 bases removed from V and 0 bases from J, the gap between germline ends came to 13 bases. In nucleotides, the CDR3 is TGTGCCAGCAGCGTAGATCCTCCAGGGAACTCTGGAAACACCATATATTTT. Its protein product is CASSVDPPGNSGNTIYF.

The chain has TRBV19 and TRBJ2-6; D not certain. Trimming removed 4 bases at V and 4 bases at J, with 5 bases between. The V gene's germline CDR1 is LNHDA and CDR2 SQIVND (reference sequence). The CDR3 spans 13 residues. The CDR3 DNA is TGTGCCAGTAGTACTCTGGGGGCCAACGTCCTGACTTTC. This codes for CASSTLGANVLTF.

The chain is built from TRBV5-1 and TRBJ1-2; 10 bases match TRBD1. V gave up 4 bases and J gave up 8 bases; unmatched junction bases: 14. CDR3 size: 16 residues. Germline-derived CDR1 and CDR2 are SGHRS and YFSETQ. The DNA for the CDR3 is TGCGCCAGCAGCCTACAACCCGGGACAGGGGCTCAAGGCTACACCTTC. This encodes CASSLQPGTGAQGYTF.

V gene TRBV29-1 combines with J gene TRBJ1-1; maybe TRBD1 (6 bases). V shed 4 bases and J shed 7 bases, with 10 bases lying between them. Per germline, CDR1 SQVTM and CDR2 ANQGSEA. The CDR3 sequence is 11 residues long. The CDR3: CSVGGQVEAFF. DNA of the CDR3: TGCAGCGTTGGGGGGCAGGTTGAAGCTTTCTTT. The variable domain in full, completed from reference TRBV29-1 and TRBJ1-1, reads SAVISQKPSRDICQRGTSLTIQCQVDSQVTMMFWYRQQPGQSLTLIATANQGSEATYESGFVIDKFPISRPNLTFSTLTVSNMSPEDSSIYLCSVGGQVEAFFGQGTRLTVV.

The chain carries TRBV7-2 and TRBJ1-2; possibly TRBD1 for D (5 bases). Trimming pared 5 bases from V and 5 bases from J, leaving 12 bases between. The length of the CDR3 is 13 residues. Germline CDR1 is SGHTA and CDR2 is FQGNSA. The CDR3 sequence: CASSRRAGYGYTF. The CDR3 DNA reads as TGTGCCAGCAGCCGCAGGGCAGGGTATGGCTACACCTTC.

The genes are TRBV6-5 and TRBJ2-5; 10 bases fit TRBD2. The CDR3 runs to 15 residues. Unmatched junction bases numbered 6, after V lost 4 bases and J lost 4 bases. Germline V gene data show CDR1 as MNHEY and CDR2 as SVGAGI. CDR3 DNA: TGTGCCAGCAGTTTGGGGGTAGCGGGAGGAGAGACCCAGTACTTC. Its translation is CASSLGVAGGETQYF.

The rearrangement links TRBV5-5 to TRBJ2-3; weak D call: TRBD2 (6 bases). The CDR3 length is 16 residues. V lost 0 bases, J lost 1 base, and 12 bases lay in between. The germline gives CDR1 SGHKS, CDR2 YYEKEE (reference sequence). For the CDR3, the DNA is TGTGCCAGCAGCTTGGCCGGCATAGCGGGCACAGATACGCAGTATTTT. Its translation: CASSLAGIAGTDTQYF.

The chain has TRBV5-1 and TRBJ2-7; D perhaps matches TRBD2 (6 bases). This CDR3 spans 16 amino acids. Germline V gene sequence: CDR1 SGHRS, CDR2 YFSETQ. V was trimmed by 4 bases and J by 3 bases, leaving 20 bases between them. This CDR3 reads CASSPGSGGGLYEQYF. CDR3 coding DNA: TGCGCCAGCAGCCCAGGGTCTGGGGGAGGTCTCTACGAGCAGTACTTC.